The clone carrying this TCR beta chain was observed a few times. The data are from a study of low-dose radiotherapy and immunotherapy resistance in tumors. Study details: It was 1 Gy per fraction every two weeks that Cohort 2 received, adding up to 13 Gy over 26 weeks.

Primers used for first-strand cDNA, a TRAV- and TRBV-specific set, covered both alpha and beta chains. TCR amplification ran 20 PCR cycles using constant-region and V-primer adapter primers. TCRdb itself ran the reads through MiXCR, one entry per CDR3 protein. In the table there are 7,000 to 8,500 distinct CDR3 sequences, roughly 82% of which are singletons. This TCR was recovered from a human donor with advanced metastatic prostate, ovarian, gallbladder or colorectal cancer (not recorded which). This table probably holds off-target reads from a library built for another chain.

Written as DNA, the CDR3 is TGCAGTGCTAGAAAGTCTAGCGGGCACAATGAGCAGTTCTTC. Translating gives CSARKSSGHNEQFF. This rearrangement joins TRBV20-1 to TRBJ2-1; 8 bases are shared with TRBD2. V trimming: 2 bases; J trimming: 5 bases; junction bases outside the gene matches: 5. CDR3 length equals 14 residues. The V gene's germline CDR1 is DFQATT and CDR2 SNEGSKA (reference sequence).